This is a list of T cell receptor beta chains from one sample in a study of cytomegalovirus exposure and HLA in healthy donors. Using immunoSEQ multiplex PCR, the repertoire was profiled, and TCRdb retains in-frame clones only, with some absent. The top ten hold over 11% of the sample, which has over 200,000 clones, approximately 80% seen once. The sequenced sample was PBMCs. The receptors stem from a woman in her 30s in good health and CMV-seropositive. The CDR3 runs from the conserved cysteine through the conserved F or W. D genes are given only for firm matches. Not all rows give a size; the values are once, few, many and, for expanded clones, a class.

clone_size,j_call,v_call,d_call,cdr3_aa,cdr3_nt
NA,TRBJ1-2,TRBV29-1,NA,CSVEARYYGYTF,TGCAGCGTTGAAGCCCGGTACTATGGCTACACCTTC
NA,TRBJ2-5,TRBV27,NA,CASSFRDPSAQYF,TGTGCCAGCAGTTTCAGGGACCCCTCGGCCCAGTACTTC
NA,TRBJ1-3,TRBV9,NA,CASSVDPGQAGNTIYF,TGTGCCAGCAGCGTAGATCCGGGTCAGGCTGGAAACACCATATATTTT
NA,TRBJ2-5,TRBV30,NA,CAWSVGRLRGIGYQETQYF,TGTGCCTGGAGTGTAGGTCGTTTGCGGGGAATTGGGTATCAAGAGACCCAGTACTTC
NA,TRBJ1-5,TRBV27,NA,CASSSPGGNQPQHF,TGTGCCAGCAGTTCGCCGGGAGGCAATCAGCCCCAGCATTTT
NA,TRBJ2-1,TRBV7-7,TRBD2,CASSLEPPGLAGLNEQFF,TGTGCTAGCAGCTTGGAACCTCCGGGACTAGCGGGACTTAATGAGCAGTTCTTC
NA,TRBJ1-2,TRBV12-5,TRBD1,CASEVVGKKTGAYGYTF,TGTGCTAGTGAAGTTGTTGGGAAAAAGACAGGGGCTTATGGCTACACCTTC
many,TRBJ1-3,TRBV6-1,NA,CASSVEPSGGNTIYF,TGTGCCAGCAGTGTTGAACCCTCGGGCGGAAACACCATATATTTT
NA,TRBJ1-2,TRBV6-1,NA,CASRTESPVNYGYTF,TGTGCCAGCAGGACAGAGAGTCCAGTTAACTATGGCTACACCTTC
NA,TRBJ2-7,TRBV7-9,NA,CASSPPDPYEQYF,TGTGCCAGCAGCCCCCCCGACCCATACGAGCAGTACTTC
NA,TRBJ2-3,TRBV14,NA,CASSPAGWGTDTQYF,TGTGCCAGCAGCCCCGCTGGGTGGGGCACAGATACGCAGTATTTT
NA,TRBJ1-1,TRBV5-1,NA,CASKEQGMNTEAFF,TGCGCCAGCAAGGAGCAGGGAATGAACACTGAAGCTTTCTTT
NA,TRBJ2-1,TRBV18,NA,CASSPLKYEQFF,TGTGCCAGCTCACCACTAAAGTATGAGCAGTTCTTC
NA,TRBJ2-5,TRBV2,NA,CASSDLYSQYF,TGTGCCAGCAGTGATCTTTATTCCCAGTACTTC
NA,TRBJ1-5,TRBV27,TRBD1,CASSLGQGGNQPQHF,TGTGCCAGCAGTTTGGGACAGGGAGGTAATCAGCCCCAGCATTTT
NA,TRBJ1-5,TRBV28,TRBD1,CASTPFRGVGQPQHF,TGTGCCAGCACCCCCTTCAGGGGGGTTGGGCAGCCCCAGCATTTT
NA,TRBJ2-7,TRBV30,TRBD1,CAWSQTGTAYYEQYF,TGTGCCTGGAGTCAGACCGGGACAGCGTACTACGAGCAGTACTTC
NA,TRBJ2-1,TRBV5-1,NA,CASSFRSPSYNEQFF,TGCGCCAGCAGCTTCCGCTCGCCGTCCTACAATGAGCAGTTCTTC
NA,TRBJ2-7,TRBV27,NA,CASREQYF,TGTGCCAGCAGGGAGCAGTACTTC
NA,TRBJ2-3,TRBV11-3,NA,CASSLQSDTQYF,TGTGCCAGCAGCTTACAGTCAGATACGCAGTATTTT
NA,TRBJ1-1,TRBV9,NA,CASSVEGNSEAFF,TGTGCCAGCAGCGTAGAGGGTAACAGCGAAGCTTTCTTT
NA,TRBJ1-5,TRBV23-1,TRBD1,CASSRTGQNNQPQHF,TGCGCCAGCAGTCGCACGGGACAGAACAATCAGCCCCAGCATTTT
NA,TRBJ2-7,TRBV11-2,TRBD1,CASSPSGQGPFYEQYF,TGTGCCAGCAGCCCCTCGGGACAGGGACCTTTCTACGAGCAGTACTTC
NA,TRBJ2-1,TRBV7-3,TRBD2,CASSQSGTSFNEQFF,TGTGCCAGCAGCCAATCCGGGACTAGTTTCAATGAGCAGTTCTTC
NA,TRBJ2-7,TRBV20-1,NA,CSARDLGEQYF,TGCAGTGCTAGAGATTTGGGCGAGCAGTACTTC
NA,TRBJ2-7,TRBV30,NA,CAWSVGVFDEQYF,TGTGCCTGGAGTGTAGGTGTTTTCGACGAGCAGTACTTC
NA,TRBJ2-7,TRBV14,TRBD1,CASSPFWTGYYEQYF,TGTGCCAGCAGCCCTTTCTGGACAGGGTACTACGAGCAGTACTTC
few,TRBJ2-5,TRBV11-2,TRBD2,CASRSRTSGHQETQYF,TGTGCCAGCAGATCAAGGACTAGCGGGCATCAAGAGACCCAGTACTTC
NA,TRBJ2-7,TRBV18,NA,CASSPSRDYEQYF,TGTGCCAGCTCACCATCCAGGGATTACGAGCAGTACTTC
NA,TRBJ2-7,TRBV6-1,NA,CASCEVGDSYEQYF,TGTGCCAGCTGTGAGGTAGGGGATTCCTACGAGCAGTACTTC
NA,TRBJ2-7,TRBV7-8,NA,CASSNLGLGPYEQYF,TGTGCCAGCAGCAATCTAGGACTGGGGCCCTACGAGCAGTACTTC